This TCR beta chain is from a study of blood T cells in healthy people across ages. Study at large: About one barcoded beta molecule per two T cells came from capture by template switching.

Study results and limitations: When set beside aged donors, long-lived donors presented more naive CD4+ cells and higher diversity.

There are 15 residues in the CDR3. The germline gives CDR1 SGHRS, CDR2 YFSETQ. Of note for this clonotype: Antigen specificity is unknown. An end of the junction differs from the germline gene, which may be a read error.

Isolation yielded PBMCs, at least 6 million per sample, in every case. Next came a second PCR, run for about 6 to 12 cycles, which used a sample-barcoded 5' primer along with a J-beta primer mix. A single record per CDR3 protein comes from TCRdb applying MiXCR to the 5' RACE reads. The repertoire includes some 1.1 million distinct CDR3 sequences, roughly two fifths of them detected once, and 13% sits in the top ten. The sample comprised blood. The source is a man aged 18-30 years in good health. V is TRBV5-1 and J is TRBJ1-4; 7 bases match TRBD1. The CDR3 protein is CASSGGTATNEKLLF. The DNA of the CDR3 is TGCGCCAGCAGCGGAGGGACAGCAACTAATGAAAAACTGTTATTT.